This T cell receptor beta chain was sequenced during a study of blood T cell repertoires in COVID-19. Study summary: Whether acute or convalescent, the COVID-19 samples came from the United States, Italy and Spain.

A word on this clone: Other DNA variants within this sample encode the same CDR3.

Sequencing used immunoSEQ multiplex PCR; TCRdb keeps in-frame clones, though not all of them. The sample includes 110,000 or so clones, 85% of them seen just once. CDR3 size: 15 residues. From germline, CDR1 is MDHEN and CDR2 SYDVKM. J lost 1 base, V lost 4 bases, and 1 base had no gene match. V is TRBV28 and J is TRBJ2-3, with 11 bases that match TRBD2. The sequencing sample was made of peripheral blood. The receptor was derived from a human donor in a cohort sampled during active COVID-19. CDR3 sequence reads: CASSSLAGGTDTQYF. Written as DNA, the CDR3 is TGTGCCAGCAGTTCACTAGCGGGGGGCACAGATACGCAGTATTTT.